This T cell receptor beta chain was identified during a study of T cell repertoires in cytomegalovirus infection. As to this clonotype: The antigen remains undetermined.

Whole-study results and caveats: Identification of carriers of CMV plus the relevant HLA was achieved through cumulative public TCR beta family frequency.

Looked up from germline, CDR1 is SEHNR and CDR2 is FQNEAQ (reference sequence). Trimming pared 5 bases from V and 2 bases from J, leaving 9 bases between. The CDR3 spans 13 residues. TCRdb re-called the reads through MiXCR, storing one row per CDR3 protein. This repertoire shows about 89,000 distinct CDR3 sequences, around 32% found once; its top ten account for approximately 71%. The chain has TRBV7-9 and TRBJ1-2; the D gene is possibly TRBD1 (5 bases). This receptor was taken from a human donor in good health (CMV status not recorded). Some clones in this sample may be carry-over from other donors' samples. Source: CD8+ T cells from cultured PBMCs, taken from culture after CMV antigen stimulation. The CDR3 nucleotides are TGTGCCAGCAGCCGACAGCCAAACTATGGCTACACCTTC. This translates into CASSRQPNYGYTF.